This TCR beta chain was sequenced for a study of blood T cell repertoires in COVID-19. The CDR3 totals 14 residues. V was clipped by 5 bases and J by 7 bases; unmatched bases: 8. The V gene's germline CDR1 is LNHDA and CDR2 SQIVND (reference sequence). In the authors' methods: Reference gene primer amplification in the assay estimated nucleated cell counts. Profiling relied on immunoSEQ multiplex PCR, and the TCRdb table lists in-frame clones only, not all of them. The D gene and trimming were derived from the DNA, and the V and J assignments and clone size from that table. In the table there are 250,000 to 300,000 clones, about 86% of which are singletons.

This TCR was sampled from a man older than 75 with acute or convalescent COVID-19. This chain uses TRBV19 with TRBJ1-5; 7 positions match TRBD1. Sequenced input: peripheral blood. Here the CDR3 reads CASSQSDRRQPQHF. The DNA for the CDR3 is TGTGCCAGTAGTCAATCGGACAGGAGGCAGCCCCAGCATTTT.